The present TCR beta chain was sequenced within a study of T-cell reconstitution after alpha-beta-depleted transplantation in children. Findings and limits, study-wide: There were some patients whose high TCRbeta diversity at day 60 came from surviving recipient T cells and thymic progenitors. Expanded clones from the graft, numbering several hundred, reportedly supplied alpha-beta T cells about two months after transplant.

A note on this clonotype: What it binds is not known.

It was with unique molecular identifiers that the TCRbeta library was prepared. TCRdb recomputed calls from the PCR reads with MiXCR, one row per CDR3 protein. The data show around 800,000 distinct CDR3 sequences, with approximately 15% seen just once and approximately 5% held by the top ten. The CDR3 is made up of 17 amino acids. Unmatched junction bases numbered 11, after V lost 7 bases and J lost 2 bases. This receptor was taken from a male patient younger than 18 who had a stem cell transplant for acute lymphoblastic leukemia, so the T cells may come from the graft donor. The sample in question was PBMCs, mostly from graft donor cells, obtained 360 days after TCRalphabeta/CD19-depleted stem cell transplant. This rearrangement joins TRBV23-1 to TRBJ1-2; 12 bases line up with TRBD1. TRBV23-1 is treated as an ORF (open reading frame) with a function not yet certain. This CDR3 reads CASTYPGQGAPNYGYTF. The CDR3 region has the DNA TGCGCCAGCACCTACCCGGGACAGGGGGCCCCCAACTATGGCTACACCTTC.